These 8 T cell receptor beta chains were all obtained from the same sample, sequenced in a study of shared clonotypes between healthy human individuals (dated by TCRdb to about 2020). To prepare the library, the immunoSEQ multiplex PCR assay was applied. The table comes from immuneACCESS by way of TCRdb, which keeps in-frame sequences with V and J called. Part of the clones is missing from these tables; in studies checked, under half for an unresolved V gene and the rest for unknown reasons. The sample records over a million clones, around three quarters of which are singletons. The ten largest account for roughly 0.62% of the sample. Sample: memory CD4+ T cells from PBMCs. What this sample's cell subset or site label stands for: CD45RA-negative fraction. The source of these receptors is a man younger than 35 in good health. Some clones in this sample may be carry-over from other donors' samples.

The genes are TRBV2 and TRBJ2-2, with 13 bases matching TRBD2. CDR3 length: 17 amino acids. The germline V gene encodes CDR1 SNHLY and CDR2 FYNNEI. The V gene end was trimmed by 4 bases and the J gene end by 2 bases; junction bases not matched to a gene: 4. The CDR3 sequence is CASSAGLAGVNTGELFF. In DNA form, the CDR3 reads TGTGCCAGCAGTGCAGGACTAGCGGGAGTTAACACCGGGGAGCTGTTTTTT.

This clone has more than one count but fewer than ten. The chain recombines TRBV29-1 with TRBJ2-7, with 8 bases fitting TRBD2. The germline V gene encodes CDR1 SQVTM and CDR2 ANQGSEA. V was pared by 4 bases and J by 6 bases, with 5 bases of the junction left unmatched. This CDR3 has 12 residues. This chain's CDR3 is CSVVPSGSEQYF. In DNA, the CDR3 is TGCAGCGTTGTCCCTAGCGGGTCCGAGCAGTACTTC.

This clone was detected many times. The rearrangement joins TRBV14 to TRBJ2-7; 9 bases agree with TRBD1. The CDR3 spans 17 residues. In germline, CDR1 is SGHDN, CDR2 FVKESK. The V and J ends lost 0 bases and 3 bases, in that order; junction bases with no gene match: 9. For the CDR3, the DNA is TGTGCCAGCAGCCAAGATCAAACTTGGGACAGGGTCTACGAGCAGTACTTC. As protein: CASSQDQTWDRVYEQYF.

The chain couples TRBV4-3 to TRBJ2-3, with 8 bases lining up with TRBD1. Losses at the gene ends were 4 bases for V and 1 base for J; bases not matched to a gene: 7. There are 16 residues in the CDR3. Per the germline V gene, CDR1 is LGHNA and CDR2 is YSLEER. This chain's CDR3 is CASSPQGGDGTDTQYF. CDR3 coding DNA: TGCGCCAGCAGCCCACAGGGGGGAGACGGCACAGATACGCAGTATTTT.

This chain joins TRBV6-6 and TRBJ1-5; TRBD1 matches at 10 bases. Trimming removed 5 bases from V and 4 bases from J; junction bases left unmatched: 8. CDR1 and CDR2 (germline): MNHNY, SVGAGI (reference sequence). CDR3 size: 16 residues. The CDR3, as DNA: TGTGCCAGCAGTCGAGACAGGGGGCGGGGGAATCAGCCCCAGCATTTT. This codes for CASSRDRGRGNQPQHF.

The chain uses TRBV29-1 and TRBJ2-4; tentatively, D is TRBD1 (6 bases). V was shortened by 3 bases and J by 6 bases, with 12 bases between the two germline ends. The CDR3 is 13 residues long. Germline assignment: CDR1 SQVTM and CDR2 ANQGSEA. This CDR3 reads CSVEGAYGNIQYF. For the CDR3, the DNA is TGCAGCGTTGAGGGGGCATACGGAAACATTCAGTACTTC.

As to this clone: Other nucleotide sequences in the sample specify the same CDR3. In DNA form, the CDR3 reads TGTGCCAGCAGCGTAGTTGGAAGCGGGGGCACAGATACGCAGTATTTT. Translation: CASSVVGSGGTDTQYF. The V and J genes are TRBV9 and TRBJ2-3, with 7 bases fitting TRBD2. There are 16 residues in the CDR3. Germline-derived CDR1 and CDR2 are SGDLS and YYNGEE. The ends lost 0 bases at V and 1 base at J; junction bases unmatched: 5.

This chain links TRBV4-2 with TRBJ1-1, with TRBD1 identical over 12 bases. V was pared by 5 bases and J by 4 bases, with 11 bases of the junction left unmatched. This CDR3 has 17 residues. Germline CDR1 and CDR2: LGHNA and YNFKEQ. The CDR3 DNA follows: TGTGCCAGCAGCGAAGGTCCCGGGACAGGGGGCGTCACTGAAGCTTTCTTT. Its protein is CASSEGPGTGGVTEAFF.